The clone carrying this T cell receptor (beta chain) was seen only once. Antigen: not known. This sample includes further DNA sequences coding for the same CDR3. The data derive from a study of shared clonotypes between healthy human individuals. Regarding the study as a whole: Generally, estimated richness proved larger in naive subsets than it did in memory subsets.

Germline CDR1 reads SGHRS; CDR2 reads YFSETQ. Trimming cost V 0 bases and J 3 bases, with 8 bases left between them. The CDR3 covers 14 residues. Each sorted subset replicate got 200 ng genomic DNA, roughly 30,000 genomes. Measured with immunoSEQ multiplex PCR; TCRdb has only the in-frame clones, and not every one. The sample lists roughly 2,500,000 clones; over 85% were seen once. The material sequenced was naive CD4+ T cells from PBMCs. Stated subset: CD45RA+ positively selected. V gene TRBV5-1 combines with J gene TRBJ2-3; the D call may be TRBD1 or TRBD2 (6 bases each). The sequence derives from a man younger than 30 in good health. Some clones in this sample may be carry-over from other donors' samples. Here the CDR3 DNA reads TGCGCCAGCAGCTTGGAAGGGGGGACAGATACGCAGTATTTT. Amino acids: CASSLEGGTDTQYF.